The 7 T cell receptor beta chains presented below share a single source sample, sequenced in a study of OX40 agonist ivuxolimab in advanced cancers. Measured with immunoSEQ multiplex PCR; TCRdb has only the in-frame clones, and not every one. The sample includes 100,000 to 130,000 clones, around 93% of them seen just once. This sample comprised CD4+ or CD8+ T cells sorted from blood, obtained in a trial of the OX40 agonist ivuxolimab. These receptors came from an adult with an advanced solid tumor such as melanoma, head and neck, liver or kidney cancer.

The CDR3: CASSIEGQGNQPQHF. The CDR3 bases are TGTGCCAGTAGTATTGAGGGACAAGGCAATCAGCCCCAGCATTTT. The rearrangement links TRBV19 to TRBJ1-5, with a weak D call TRBD1 (6 bases). In germline, CDR1 is LNHDA, CDR2 SQIVND (reference sequence). V dropped 3 bases and J dropped 2 bases, with 11 bases sitting between them. This CDR3 region has 15 residues. Full variable domain (rest looked up from reference TRBV19 and TRBJ1-5): DGGITQSPKYLFRKEGQNVTLSCEQNLNHDAMYWYRQDPGQGLRLIYYSQIVNDFQKGDIAEGYSVSREKKESFPLTVTSAQKNPTAFYLCASSIEGQGNQPQHFGDGTRLSIL.

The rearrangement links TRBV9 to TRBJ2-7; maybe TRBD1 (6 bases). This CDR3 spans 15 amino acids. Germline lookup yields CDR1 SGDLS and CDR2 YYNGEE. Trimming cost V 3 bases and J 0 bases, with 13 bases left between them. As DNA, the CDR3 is TGTGCCAGCAGCGCCCTGGACAGCGACTCCTACGAGCAGTACTTC. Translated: CASSALDSDSYEQYF.

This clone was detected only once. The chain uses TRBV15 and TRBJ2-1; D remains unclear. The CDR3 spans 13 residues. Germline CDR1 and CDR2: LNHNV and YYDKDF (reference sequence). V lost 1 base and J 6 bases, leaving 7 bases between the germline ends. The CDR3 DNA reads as TGTGCCACCAGCAGAGCCAGAGTCAATGAGCAGTTCTTC. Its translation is CATSRARVNEQFF.

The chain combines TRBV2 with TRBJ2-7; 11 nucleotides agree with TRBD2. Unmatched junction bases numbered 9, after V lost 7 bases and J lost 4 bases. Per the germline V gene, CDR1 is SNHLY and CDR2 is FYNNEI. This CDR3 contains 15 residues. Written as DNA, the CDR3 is TGTGCCAGCACCCCCACTAGCGGGAGCCGGTACGAGCAGTACTTC. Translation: CASTPTSGSRYEQYF.

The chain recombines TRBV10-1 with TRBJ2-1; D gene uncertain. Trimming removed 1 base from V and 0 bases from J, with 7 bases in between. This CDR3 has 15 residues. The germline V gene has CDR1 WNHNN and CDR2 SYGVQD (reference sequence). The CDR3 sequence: CASSEFVSSYNEQFF. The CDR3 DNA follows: TGCGCCAGCAGTGAGTTTGTTAGCTCCTACAATGAGCAGTTCTTC.

DNA of the CDR3: TGTGCCAGCAGCCCCACAGGACTCTCCTACAATGAGCAGTTCTTC. It yields the protein CASSPTGLSYNEQFF. This rearrangement joins TRBV6-6 to TRBJ2-1, with D perhaps TRBD1 or TRBD2 (5 bases each). CDR1 is MNHNY, CDR2 SVGAGI, per germline (reference sequence). The V end was cut by 6 bases, the J end by 0 bases, with 12 bases between. CDR3 length: 15 amino acids.

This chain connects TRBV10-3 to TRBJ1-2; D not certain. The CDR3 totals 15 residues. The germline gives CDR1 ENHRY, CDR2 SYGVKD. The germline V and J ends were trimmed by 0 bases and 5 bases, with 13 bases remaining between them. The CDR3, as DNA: TGTGCCATCAGTGAGTCGAACCGGATCCCATATGGCTACACCTTC. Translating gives CAISESNRIPYGYTF.